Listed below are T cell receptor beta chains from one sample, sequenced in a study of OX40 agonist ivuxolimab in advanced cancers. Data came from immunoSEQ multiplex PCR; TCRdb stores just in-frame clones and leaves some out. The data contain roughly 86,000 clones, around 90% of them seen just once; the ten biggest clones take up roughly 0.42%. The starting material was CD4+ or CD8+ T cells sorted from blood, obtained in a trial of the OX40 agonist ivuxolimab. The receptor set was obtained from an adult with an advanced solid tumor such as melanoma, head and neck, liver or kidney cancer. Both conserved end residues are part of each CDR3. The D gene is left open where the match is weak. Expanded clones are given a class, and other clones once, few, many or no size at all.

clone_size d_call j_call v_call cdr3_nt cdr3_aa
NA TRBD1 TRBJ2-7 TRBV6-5 TGTGCCAGCAGTCGACAGGGGGGTAAGAACGAGCAGTACTTC CASSRQGGKNEQYF
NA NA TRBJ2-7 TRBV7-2 TGTGCCAGCAGCTACGGAGGTGACGACGAGCAGTACTTC CASSYGGDDEQYF
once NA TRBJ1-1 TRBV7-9 TGTGCCAGCAGCTTGACCGGGGGCCGGGACACTGAAGCTTTCTTT CASSLTGGRDTEAFF
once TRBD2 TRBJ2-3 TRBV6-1 TGTGCCAGCATTGTAACGGGGGGGGCAGATACGCAGTATTTT CASIVTGGADTQYF
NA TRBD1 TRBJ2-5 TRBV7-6 TGTGCCAGCAGCAAAGACAGGGCAGAGACCCAGTACTTC CASSKDRAETQYF
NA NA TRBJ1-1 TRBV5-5 TGTGCCAGCAGCTTTATTCGGGATGAAGCTTTCTTT CASSFIRDEAFF
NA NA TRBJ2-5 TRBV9 TGTGCCAGCAGCTTACGAATCCGGGGCGGTAGAGAGACCCAGTACTTC CASSLRIRGGRETQYF
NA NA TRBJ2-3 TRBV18 TGTGCCAGCTCACTTAGCACAGATACGCAGTATTTT CASSLSTDTQYF
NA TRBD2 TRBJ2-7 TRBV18 TGTGCCAGCTCAGCTGGGACTAGCGGAACCTACGAGCAGTACTTC CASSAGTSGTYEQYF
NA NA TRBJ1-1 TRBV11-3 TGTGCCAGCAGCTTAGATCCGGAAGGCCTGAACACTGAAGCTTTCTTT CASSLDPEGLNTEAFF
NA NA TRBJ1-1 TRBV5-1 TGCGCCAGCAGCCAACAGGGTTCCCCTGAAGCTTTCTTT CASSQQGSPEAFF
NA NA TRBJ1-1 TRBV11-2 TGTGCCAGCAGCACTCAGGGAGCGAGCACTGAAGCTTTCTTT CASSTQGASTEAFF
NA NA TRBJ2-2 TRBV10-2 TGCGCCAGCATCCGAGGAGGGGGTGGTGATACGAACACCGGGGAGCTGTTTTTT CASIRGGGGDTNTGELFF
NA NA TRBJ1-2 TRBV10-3 TGTGCCATCAGTGAAGGCGACAAAATAACCGGGGGCTATGGCTACACCTTC CAISEGDKITGGYGYTF
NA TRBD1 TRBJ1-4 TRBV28 TGTGCCAGCAGTTTCAGGGGGCTTCAGGAAAAACTGTTTTTT CASSFRGLQEKLFF
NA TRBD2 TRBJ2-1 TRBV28 TGTGCCAGCAGTCCCCTCCCCGGGACTAGCGGAAACAATGAGCAGTTCTTC CASSPLPGTSGNNEQFF
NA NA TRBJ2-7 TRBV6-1 TGTGCCAACTCGCAAGGATGGGAGCAGTACTTC CANSQGWEQYF
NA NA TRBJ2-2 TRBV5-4 TGTGCCAGCAGCTTAGCCAGAACCGACACCGGGGAGCTGTTTTTT CASSLARTDTGELFF
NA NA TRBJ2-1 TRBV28 TGTGCCAGCAGTTCTATGGGCCGGGGGAGCTCCTACAATGAGCAGTTCTTC CASSSMGRGSSYNEQFF
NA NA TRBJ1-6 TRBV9 TGTGCCAGCAGCGTAGTCGGAGGACCCCTCCACTTT CASSVVGGPLHF
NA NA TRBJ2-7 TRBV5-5 TGTGCCAGCAGCTTGGATGCGGGCCCGACCTACGAGCAGTACTTC CASSLDAGPTYEQYF
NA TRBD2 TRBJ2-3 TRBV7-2 TGTGCCAGCAGCTTAGCGCCGGGAGGGGGTTCAAATACGCAGTATTTT CASSLAPGGGSNTQYF
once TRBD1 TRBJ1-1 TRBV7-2 TGTGCCAGCAGCCCTCGGGGAGGGGGCGCTGAAGCTTTCTTT CASSPRGGGAEAFF
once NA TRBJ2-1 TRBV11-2 TGTGCCAGCAGCTTATCCTCGACAACTTACAATGAGCAGTTCTTC CASSLSSTTYNEQFF
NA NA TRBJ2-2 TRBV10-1 TGCGCCAGCAGTGAGTACGCGGGGAACACCGGGGAGCTGTTTTTT CASSEYAGNTGELFF
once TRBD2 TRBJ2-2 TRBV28 TGTGCCACCTGGGGGAGGGTGAGCGGGGAGCTGTTTTTT CATWGRVSGELFF
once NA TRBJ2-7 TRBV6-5 TGTGCCAGCAGCCTCGGACCCTCCTCGAGGGAGCAGTACTTC CASSLGPSSREQYF
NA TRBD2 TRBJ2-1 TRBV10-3 TGTGCCACCGTCGGGACTACCGAGGGGGAGCAGTTCTTC CATVGTTEGEQFF
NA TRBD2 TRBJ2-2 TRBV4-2 TGTGCCAGCAGCCATGTAGCGGGAGGGAACACCGGGGAGCTGTTTTTT CASSHVAGGNTGELFF
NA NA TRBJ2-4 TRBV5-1 TGCGCCAGCAGCTTGACGGGTCCCGAAAAAAACATTCAGTACTTC CASSLTGPEKNIQYF
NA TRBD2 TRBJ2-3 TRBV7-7 TGTGCTAGCAGCCCCGGACTAGCTCCCACAGATACGCAGTATTTT CASSPGLAPTDTQYF
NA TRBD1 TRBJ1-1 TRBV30 TGTGCCTTGAACAGGGGTGTCACTGAAGCTTTCTTT CALNRGVTEAFF
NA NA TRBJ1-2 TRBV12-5 TGTGCTAGTGCCCCCCGTGAGGGGGTTAACTATGGCTACACCTTC CASAPREGVNYGYTF
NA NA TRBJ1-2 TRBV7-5 TGTGCCAGAAGCTTCCCAGGTGCAGGGCCCCTCAACTATGGCTACACCTTC CARSFPGAGPLNYGYTF
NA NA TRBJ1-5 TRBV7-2 TGTGCCAGCAGCCCGTGGAATGGAGGGCAGCCCCAGCATTTT CASSPWNGGQPQHF
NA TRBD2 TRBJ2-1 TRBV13 TGTGCCAGCAGCTTAGGCCTAGCGGGGATAAACAATGAGCAGTTCTTC CASSLGLAGINNEQFF
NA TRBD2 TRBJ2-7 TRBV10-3 TGTGCCATCAGCCCGGGACTAGCGGAAACCTACGAGCAGTACTTC CAISPGLAETYEQYF
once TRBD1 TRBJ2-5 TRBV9 TGTGCCAGCAGCGATCGGACAGGGGCCTGGGAGACCCAGTACTTC CASSDRTGAWETQYF
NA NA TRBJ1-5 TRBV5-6 TGTGCCAGCAGCCCGGACAATGGGAGCAATCAGCCCCAGCATTTT CASSPDNGSNQPQHF
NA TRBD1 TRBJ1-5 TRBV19 TGTGCCAGTAGTGACAGGGGGCCCCAGCCCCAGCATTTT CASSDRGPQPQHF
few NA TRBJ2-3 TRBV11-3 TGTGCCAGCAGCCCGCGTGTTGGAGGCGGAAATACGCAGTATTTT CASSPRVGGGNTQYF
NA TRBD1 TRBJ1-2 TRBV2 TGTGCCAGCAGTCCTCGGACAGGGAGGGGCTATGGCTACACCTTC CASSPRTGRGYGYTF
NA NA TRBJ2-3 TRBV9 TGTGCCAGCTGGGGAGAAGGCCTCCGAGGGAGGACCCCAGATACGCAGTATTTT CASWGEGLRGRTPDTQYF
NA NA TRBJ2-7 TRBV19 TGTGCCAGTAGTGTCGGGTACGAGCAGTACTTC CASSVGYEQYF